This TCR beta chain came from a study of T cell changes during pregnancy in multiple sclerosis. The data were produced by immunoSEQ multiplex PCR, yet TCRdb's version contains in-frame clones alone and is incomplete. The profile covers fewer than 150,000 clones, with roughly 95% appearing a single time and over 0.35% taken by the ten largest. In germline, CDR1 is MDHEN, CDR2 SYDVKM. The CDR3 loop spans 10 amino acids. Trimming removed 4 bases at V and 8 bases at J, with 3 bases between. Here the sequenced sample was peripheral blood, taken after pregnancy. The rearrangement joins TRBV28 to TRBJ2-1; D not certain. The TCR originated in a female donor with multiple sclerosis, enrolled in a pregnancy study. CDR3 bases: TGTGCCAGCAGTTCGTATGAGCAGTTCTTC. It specifies CASSSYEQFF.